The rows below give T cell receptor beta chains drawn from one sample of a study of T cell responses to AZD1222 COVID-19 vaccine. Data came from immunoSEQ multiplex PCR; TCRdb stores just in-frame clones and leaves some out. The table records roughly 100,000 clones, about 89% of them present only once. The source material was peripheral blood, sampled on day 0 of AZD1222 vaccination. Receptors originate from an adult in good health. CDR3s include the opening cysteine and the closing phenylalanine or tryptophan. Each record gives: V gene, J gene, CDR3 protein.

TRBV11-2,TRBJ2-6,CASSSPLRGSGANVLTF
TRBV7-3,TRBJ2-1,CASSSMGDNEQFF
TRBV11-2,TRBJ2-1,CASSVGLAHNEQFF
TRBV20-1,TRBJ1-5,CSATDSGNQPQHF
TRBV5-6,TRBJ1-1,CASRLNRGQAFF
TRBV2,TRBJ1-6,CASSGGVRNSPLHF
TRBV5-5,TRBJ2-6,CASSPLAAYSGANVLTF
TRBV19,TRBJ2-7,CASSIDRDEQYF
TRBV5-1,TRBJ2-5,CASSGTGQETQYF
TRBV9,TRBJ1-2,CASSVEAGGTYGYTF
TRBV28,TRBJ2-2,CASIRQGARTGELFF
TRBV7-7,TRBJ2-5,CASSLGSGGETQYF
TRBV9,TRBJ2-5,CASSKGGETQYF
TRBV15,TRBJ1-6,CATSRLQVGGSPLHF
TRBV7-9,TRBJ1-4,CASSLGDRGGEKLFF
TRBV5-1,TRBJ1-5,CASSRSGRNQPQHF
TRBV25-1,TRBJ2-5,CASSEGSSDQETQYF
TRBV11-2,TRBJ1-1,CASSLVLNTEAFF
TRBV2,TRBJ1-2,CAGYSRRDRSPGYTF
TRBV10-3,TRBJ1-5,CAISDSSGRGGQPQHF
TRBV30,TRBJ1-2,CAWSLRGLFYGYTF
TRBV7-2,TRBJ1-1,CASSFSQGLSLTEAFF
TRBV18,TRBJ2-5,CASSLETQYF
TRBV6-5,TRBJ2-7,CASSTGSLFDEQYF
TRBV29-1,TRBJ2-2,CSVSKTGELFF
TRBV12-5,TRBJ1-1,CASGLEENTEAFF
TRBV5-1,TRBJ1-1,CASSLAAGTNTEAFF
TRBV29-1,TRBJ1-1,CSVEPGGAGTEAFF
TRBV3-1/TRBV3-2,TRBJ2-7,CASSPRGEVLEQYF
TRBV5-1,TRBJ1-6,CASSLDGGMGSPLHF
TRBV10-3,TRBJ2-7,CAISDERGEGEQYF
TRBV29-1,TRBJ2-3,CSAPGYASTDTQYF
TRBV7-3,TRBJ1-2,CASSLTGRGLDF
TRBV6-5,TRBJ1-4,CASSYSKGGKLFF